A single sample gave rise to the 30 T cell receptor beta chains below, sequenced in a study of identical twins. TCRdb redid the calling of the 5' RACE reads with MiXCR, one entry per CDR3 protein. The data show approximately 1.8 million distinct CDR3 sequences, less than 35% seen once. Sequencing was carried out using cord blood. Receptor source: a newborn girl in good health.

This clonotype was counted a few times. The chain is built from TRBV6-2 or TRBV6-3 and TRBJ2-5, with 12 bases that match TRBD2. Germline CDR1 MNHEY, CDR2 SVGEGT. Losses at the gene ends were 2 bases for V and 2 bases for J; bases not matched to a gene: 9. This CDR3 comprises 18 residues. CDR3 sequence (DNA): TGTGCCAGCAGTTACCCCACCCGGACTAGCGGGGTTCAAGAGACCCAGTACTTC. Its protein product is CASSYPTRTSGVQETQYF.

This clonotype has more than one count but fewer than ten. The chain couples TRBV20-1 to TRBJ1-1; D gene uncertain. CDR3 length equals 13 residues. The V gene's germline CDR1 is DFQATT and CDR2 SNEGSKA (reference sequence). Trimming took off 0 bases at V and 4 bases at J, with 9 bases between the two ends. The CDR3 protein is CSARDRGSTEAFF. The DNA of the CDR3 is TGCAGTGCTAGAGATCGGGGTAGCACTGAAGCTTTCTTT.

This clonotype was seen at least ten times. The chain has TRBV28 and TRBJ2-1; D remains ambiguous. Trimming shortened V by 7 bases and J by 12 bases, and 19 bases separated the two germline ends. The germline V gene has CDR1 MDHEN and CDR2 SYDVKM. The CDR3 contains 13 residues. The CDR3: CASNPMDDIVQFF. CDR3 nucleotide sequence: TGTGCCAGCAATCCGATGGACGACATTGTGCAGTTCTTC.

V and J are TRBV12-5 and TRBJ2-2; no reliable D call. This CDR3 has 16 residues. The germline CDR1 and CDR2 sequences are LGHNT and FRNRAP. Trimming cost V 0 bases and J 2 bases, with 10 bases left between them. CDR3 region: CASGLVGSLNTGELFF. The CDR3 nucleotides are TGTGCTAGTGGTTTGGTGGGTAGCCTAAACACCGGGGAGCTGTTTTTT.

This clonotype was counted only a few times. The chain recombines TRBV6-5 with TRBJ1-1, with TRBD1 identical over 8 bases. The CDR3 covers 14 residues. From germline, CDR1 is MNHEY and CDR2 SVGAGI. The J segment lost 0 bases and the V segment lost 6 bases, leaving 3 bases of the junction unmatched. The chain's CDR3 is CASRWTGMNTEAFF. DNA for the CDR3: TGTGCCAGCAGATGGACAGGGATGAACACTGAAGCTTTCTTT.

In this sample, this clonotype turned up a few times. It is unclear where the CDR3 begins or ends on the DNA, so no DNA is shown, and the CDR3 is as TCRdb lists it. CDR3 amino acids: CAISVFQVSGANVLTF. This chain uses TRBV10-3 with TRBJ2-6. Looked up from germline, CDR1 is ENHRY and CDR2 is SYGVKD. The CDR3 has 16 residues if both end residues are counted.

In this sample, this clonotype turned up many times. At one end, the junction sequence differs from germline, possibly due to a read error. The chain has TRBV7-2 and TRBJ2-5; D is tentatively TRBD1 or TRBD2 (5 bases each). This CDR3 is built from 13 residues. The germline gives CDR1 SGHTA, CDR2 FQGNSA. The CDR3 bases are TGCGCCAGCAGCCCTCGGGGCGGCGAGACCCAGTACTTC. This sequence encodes CASSPRGGETQYF.

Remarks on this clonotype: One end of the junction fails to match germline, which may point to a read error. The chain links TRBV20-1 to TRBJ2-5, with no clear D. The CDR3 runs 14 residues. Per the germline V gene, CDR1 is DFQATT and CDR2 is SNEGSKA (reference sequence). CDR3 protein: CSAGIRSNQETRYF. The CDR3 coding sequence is TGCAGTGCTGGGATTAGAAGCAACCAAGAGACCCGGTACTTC.

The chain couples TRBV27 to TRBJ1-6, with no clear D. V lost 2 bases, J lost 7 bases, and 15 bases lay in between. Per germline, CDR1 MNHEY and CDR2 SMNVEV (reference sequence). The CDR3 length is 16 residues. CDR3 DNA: TGTGCCAGCAGTTTAGGTACACGAAGGGTCAATTCACCCCTCCACTTT. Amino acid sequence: CASSLGTRRVNSPLHF.

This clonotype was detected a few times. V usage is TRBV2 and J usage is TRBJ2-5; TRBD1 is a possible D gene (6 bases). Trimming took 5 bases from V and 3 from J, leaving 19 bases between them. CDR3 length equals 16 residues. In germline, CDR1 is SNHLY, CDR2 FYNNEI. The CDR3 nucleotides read TGTGCCAGCAGTCCGAACCGACAGGCCCGAGAAGAGACCCAGTACTTC. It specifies CASSPNRQAREETQYF. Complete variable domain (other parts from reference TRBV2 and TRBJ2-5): EPEVTQTPSHQVTQMGQEVILRCVPISNHLYFYWYRQILGQKVEFLVSFYNNEISEKSEIFDDQFSVERPDGSNFTLKIRSTKLEDSAMYFCASSPNRQAREETQYFGPGTRLLVL.

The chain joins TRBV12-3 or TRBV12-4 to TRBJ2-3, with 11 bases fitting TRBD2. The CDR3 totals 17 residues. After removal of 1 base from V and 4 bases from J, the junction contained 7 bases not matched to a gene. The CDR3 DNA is TGTGCCAGCAGTTTAGAACCCATAGCGGGAGGGGCAGATACGCAGTATTTT. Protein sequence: CASSLEPIAGGADTQYF.

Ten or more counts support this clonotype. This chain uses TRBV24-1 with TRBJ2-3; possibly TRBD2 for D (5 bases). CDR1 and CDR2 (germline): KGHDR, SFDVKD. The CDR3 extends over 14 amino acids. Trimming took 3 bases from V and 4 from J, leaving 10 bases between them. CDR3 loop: CATSDPTRADTQYF. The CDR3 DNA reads TGTGCCACCAGTGATCCCACTAGGGCAGATACGCAGTATTTT.

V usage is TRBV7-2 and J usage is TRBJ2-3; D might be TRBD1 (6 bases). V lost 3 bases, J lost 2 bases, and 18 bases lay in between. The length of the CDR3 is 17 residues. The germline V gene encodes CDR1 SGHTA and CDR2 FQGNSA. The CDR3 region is CASSLAGQGRVTDTQYF. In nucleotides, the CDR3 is TGTGCCAGCAGCTTGGCCGGCCAGGGGAGAGTCACAGATACGCAGTATTTT.

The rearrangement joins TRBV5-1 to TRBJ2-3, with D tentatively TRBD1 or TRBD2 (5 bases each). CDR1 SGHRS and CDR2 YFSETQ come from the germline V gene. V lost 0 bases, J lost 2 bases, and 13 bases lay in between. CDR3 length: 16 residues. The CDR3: CASSLDLRGTTDTQYF. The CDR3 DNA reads TGCGCCAGCAGCTTGGATTTAAGAGGGACCACAGATACGCAGTATTTT.

The CDR3 loop reads CSARLSSFSTDTQYF. The CDR3 DNA is TGCAGTGCTAGGCTGAGTTCCTTCAGCACAGATACGCAGTATTTT. This chain links TRBV20-1 with TRBJ2-3; D is ambiguous. Germline CDR1 reads DFQATT; CDR2 reads SNEGSKA (reference sequence). CDR3 size: 15 residues. V was clipped by 3 bases and J by 0 bases, with 13 bases between them.

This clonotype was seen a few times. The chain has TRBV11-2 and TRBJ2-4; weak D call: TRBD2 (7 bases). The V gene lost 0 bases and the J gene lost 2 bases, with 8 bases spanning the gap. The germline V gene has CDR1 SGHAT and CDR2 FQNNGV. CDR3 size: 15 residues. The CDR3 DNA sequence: TGTGCCAGCAGCTTAGACGGGGGGCCCAAAAACATTCAGTACTTC. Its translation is CASSLDGGPKNIQYF.

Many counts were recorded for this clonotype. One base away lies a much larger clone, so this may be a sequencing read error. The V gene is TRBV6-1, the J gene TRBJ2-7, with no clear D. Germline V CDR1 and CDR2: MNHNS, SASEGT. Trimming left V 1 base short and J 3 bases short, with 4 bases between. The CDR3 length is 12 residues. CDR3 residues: CASSEGDYEQYF. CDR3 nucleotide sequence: TGTGCCAGCAGTGAAGGGGACTACGAGCAGTACTTC.

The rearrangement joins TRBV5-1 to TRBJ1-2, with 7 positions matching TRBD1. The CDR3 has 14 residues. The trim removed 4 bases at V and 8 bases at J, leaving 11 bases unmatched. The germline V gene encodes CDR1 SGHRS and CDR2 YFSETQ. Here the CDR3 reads CASSESTGRRGYTF. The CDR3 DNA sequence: TGCGCCAGCAGCGAATCGACAGGGCGTAGGGGCTACACCTTC.

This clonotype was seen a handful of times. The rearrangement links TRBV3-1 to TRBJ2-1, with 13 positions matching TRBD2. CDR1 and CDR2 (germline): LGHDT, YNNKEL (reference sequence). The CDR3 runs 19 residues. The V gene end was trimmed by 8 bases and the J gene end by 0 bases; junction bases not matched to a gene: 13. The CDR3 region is CASRSGLAGVWGSYNEQFF. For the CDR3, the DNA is TGTGCCAGCCGATCAGGACTAGCGGGAGTTTGGGGCTCCTACAATGAGCAGTTCTTC.

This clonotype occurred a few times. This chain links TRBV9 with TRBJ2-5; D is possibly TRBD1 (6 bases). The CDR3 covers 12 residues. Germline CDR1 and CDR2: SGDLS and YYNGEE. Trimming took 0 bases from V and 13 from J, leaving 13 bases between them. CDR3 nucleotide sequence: TGTGCCAGCAGCGTAGCGTGGGACACCTTGTACTTC. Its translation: CASSVAWDTLYF.

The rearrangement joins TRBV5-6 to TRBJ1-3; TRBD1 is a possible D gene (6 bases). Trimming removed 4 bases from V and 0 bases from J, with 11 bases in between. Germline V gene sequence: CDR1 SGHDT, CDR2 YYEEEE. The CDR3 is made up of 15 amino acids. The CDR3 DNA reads TGTGCCAGCAGCGAGGGGGGTTACTCTGGAAACACCATATATTTT. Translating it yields CASSEGGYSGNTIYF.

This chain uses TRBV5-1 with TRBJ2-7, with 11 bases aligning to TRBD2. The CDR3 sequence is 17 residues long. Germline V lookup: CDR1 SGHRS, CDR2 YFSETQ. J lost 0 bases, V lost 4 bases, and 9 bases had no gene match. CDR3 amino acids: CASSPGSLAGASYEQYF. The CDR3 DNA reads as TGCGCCAGCAGCCCCGGATCACTAGCGGGGGCCTCCTACGAGCAGTACTTC.

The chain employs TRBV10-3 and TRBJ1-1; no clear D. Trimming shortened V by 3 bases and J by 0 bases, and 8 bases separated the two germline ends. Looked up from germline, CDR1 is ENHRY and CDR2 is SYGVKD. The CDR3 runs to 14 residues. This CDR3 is CAISEQSLNTEAFF. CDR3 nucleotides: TGTGCCATCAGTGAACAGTCCCTGAACACTGAAGCTTTCTTT.

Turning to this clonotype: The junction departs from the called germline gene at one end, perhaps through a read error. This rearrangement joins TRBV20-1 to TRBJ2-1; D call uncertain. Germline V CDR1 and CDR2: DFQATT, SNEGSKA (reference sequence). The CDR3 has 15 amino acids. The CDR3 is CSAPSAESSHNEQFF. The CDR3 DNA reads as TGCAGTGCCCCGTCGGCGGAGAGCTCCCACAATGAGCAGTTCTTC.

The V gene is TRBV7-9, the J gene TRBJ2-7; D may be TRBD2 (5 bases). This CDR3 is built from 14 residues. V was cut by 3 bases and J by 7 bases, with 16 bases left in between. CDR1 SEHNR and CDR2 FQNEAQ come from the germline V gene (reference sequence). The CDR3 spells CASSLVGAHNEQYF. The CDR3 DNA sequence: TGTGCCAGCAGCTTGGTGGGAGCACACAATGAGCAGTACTTC. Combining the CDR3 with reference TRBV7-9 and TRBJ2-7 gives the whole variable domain DTGVSQNPRHKITKRGQNVTFRCDPISEHNRLYWYRQTLGQGPEFLTYFQNEAQLEKSRLLSDRFSAERPKGSFSTLEIQRTEQGDSAMYLCASSLVGAHNEQYFGPGTRLTVT.

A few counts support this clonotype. The DNA for the CDR3 is TGCAGTGCTGCATCAATCTACGAGCAGTACTTC. This translates into CSAASIYEQYF. V usage is TRBV20-1 and J usage is TRBJ2-7, with D hard to call. Germline loops: CDR1 DFQATT, CDR2 SNEGSKA (reference sequence). The CDR3 runs 11 residues. V lost 5 bases and J 3 bases, leaving 8 bases between the germline ends.

CDR3 DNA: TGTGCCACCCGGGGACGAGGCAATGAGCAGTTCTTC. Encoded protein: CATRGRGNEQFF. This chain links TRBV27 with TRBJ2-1; D is perhaps TRBD1 or TRBD2 (5 bases each). Germline CDR1 and CDR2: MNHEY and SMNVEV (reference sequence). The CDR3 covers 12 residues. V lost 10 bases to trimming and J lost 6 bases, with 13 bases between them.

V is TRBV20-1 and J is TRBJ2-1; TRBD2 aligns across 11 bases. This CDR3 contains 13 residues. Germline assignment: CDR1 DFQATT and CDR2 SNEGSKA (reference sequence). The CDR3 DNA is TGCAGACTACCGGGACTAGCGGTCAATGAGCAGTTCTTC. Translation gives CRLPGLAVNEQFF.

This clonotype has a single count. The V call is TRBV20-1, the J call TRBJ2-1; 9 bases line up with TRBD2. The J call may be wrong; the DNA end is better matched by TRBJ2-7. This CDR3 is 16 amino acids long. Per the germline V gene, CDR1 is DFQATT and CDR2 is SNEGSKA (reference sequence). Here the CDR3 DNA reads TGCAGTGCTAGAGATAAGAAACTAGCGGGTTACAATGAGCAGTACTTC. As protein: CSARDKKLAGYNEQYF.

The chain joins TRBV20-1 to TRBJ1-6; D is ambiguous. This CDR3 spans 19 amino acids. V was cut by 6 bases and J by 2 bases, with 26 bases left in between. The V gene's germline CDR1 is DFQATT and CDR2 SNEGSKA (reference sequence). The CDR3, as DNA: TGCAGTGCCCGAACTCCCCGGGAGTCCCTTGGGCCCTATAATTCACCCCTCCACTTT. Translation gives CSARTPRESLGPYNSPLHF.